The 26 T cell receptor beta chains below were found in one sample sequenced in a study of CD8+CD57+ T cells in acquired aplastic anemia (dated by TCRdb to the late 2010s). The run used an Illumina HiSeq 2000. Genomic DNA served as template for TCR beta VDJ combination and CDR3 sequence profiling. TCRdb handled the public reads itself, with Q25 trimming in fastp and clone calling in MiXCR, and kept productive beta chains. Every CDR3 protein is listed once, alongside the most common genes and DNA of its rows. The sample table lists more than 150,000 distinct CDR3 sequences, around 45% of them with a count of one. Approximately 2.9% of the sample goes to the ten largest clones. The sequenced material came from sorted CD4+, CD8+, or CD8+CD57+ T cells (not recorded which) from PBMCs. Receptors originate from a human donor in good health.

This clonotype has at least ten counts. The gene calls are TRBV29-1 and TRBJ1-2, with D uncertain. The CDR3 covers 11 residues. With 8 bases removed from V and 8 bases from J, the gap between germline ends came to 15 bases. CDR1 and CDR2 (germline): SQVTM, ANQGSEA. The CDR3 spells CSFTGDLGYTF. For the CDR3, the DNA is TGCAGCTTTACCGGGGATTTAGGCTACACCTTC.

The chain has TRBV29-1 and TRBJ2-2; 8 nucleotides line up with TRBD1. The CDR3 sequence is 15 residues long. V lost 3 bases to trimming and J lost 0 bases; unmatched junction nucleotides: 3. Looked up from germline, CDR1 is SQVTM and CDR2 is ANQGSEA. The CDR3 loop reads CSVEGTGSNTGELFF. CDR3 nucleotide sequence: TGCAGCGTTGAGGGGACAGGCTCGAACACCGGGGAGCTGTTTTTT.

This clonotype was counted between two and nine times. The CDR3 loop is CASSQSSRAGGHGGTQYF. The CDR3, as DNA: TGTGCCAGCAGCCAAAGCAGCCGAGCGGGAGGGCACGGGGGGACCCAGTACTTC. This chain connects TRBV4-2 to TRBJ2-5; 10 nucleotides match TRBD2. The CDR3 runs to 18 residues. Germline V CDR1 and CDR2: LGHNA, YNFKEQ. With V trimmed by 2 bases and J by 7 bases, 16 bases remained unmatched.

V usage is TRBV4-1 and J usage is TRBJ2-1, with 16 bases lining up with TRBD2. The CDR3 spans 19 residues. Trimming took 4 bases from V and 2 from J; bases not matched to a gene: 8. CDR1 and CDR2 (germline): MGHRA, YSYEKL. CDR3: CASSPGTSGRAGTYNEQFF. The CDR3 nucleotides are TGCGCCAGCAGCCCGGGGACTAGCGGGAGGGCCGGAACCTACAATGAGCAGTTCTTC.

This clonotype was observed at least ten times. The rearrangement links TRBV12-5 to TRBJ2-3, with 11 bases matching TRBD2. The junction had 4 bases not matched to a gene; V was cut back by 3 bases and J by 2 bases. Germline V gives CDR1 LGHNT, CDR2 FRNRAP. The CDR3 is 16 residues long. CDR3 DNA: TGTGCTAGTGGTTTTGGACTAGCGGGTTACACAGATACGCAGTATTTT. Translated: CASGFGLAGYTDTQYF.

This clonotype has at least ten counts. The V and J genes are TRBV12-3 or TRBV12-4 and TRBJ1-5; the D gene is possibly TRBD1 (5 bases). The CDR3 contains 14 residues. Trimming left V 5 bases short and J 3 bases short, with 11 bases between. In DNA form, the CDR3 reads TGTGCCAGCAGTACCCGGGGCAACAATCAGCCCCAGCATTTT. Its protein product is CASSTRGNNQPQHF.

The rearrangement links TRBV5-4 to TRBJ2-5; D remains unclear. The CDR3 length is 13 residues. The ends were cut back, 0 bases at V and 4 bases at J, with 7 bases in the middle. Germline lookup yields CDR1 SGHNT and CDR2 YYREEE (reference sequence). The CDR3 nucleotides read TGTGCCAGCAGCTTGGGAGCCGCAGAGACCCAGTACTTC. Residues: CASSLGAAETQYF.

The chain recombines TRBV7-6 with TRBJ1-3; perhaps TRBD1 as D (5 bases). The germline V and J ends were trimmed by 8 bases and 5 bases, with 7 bases remaining between them. Germline V gene data show CDR1 as SGHVS and CDR2 as FNYEAQ. This CDR3 has 11 amino acids. The CDR3 region is CASGGRNTIYF. The CDR3 region has the DNA TGTGCCAGCGGGGGTCGAAACACCATATATTTT.

This clonotype was seen a few times. The chain recombines TRBV7-8 with TRBJ2-7, with 7 bases matching TRBD1. The germline CDR1 and CDR2 sequences are SGHVS and FQNEAQ. V shed 5 bases, J shed 2 bases, and the junction held 3 bases outside the gene matches. The CDR3 has 13 amino acids. The DNA for the CDR3 is TGTGCCAGCAGCCATACAGGGGCCTACGAGCAGTACTTC. This sequence encodes CASSHTGAYEQYF.

This clonotype showed up just a few times. V usage is TRBV4-3 and J usage is TRBJ1-2, with 8 nucleotides matching TRBD1. With 1 base clipped from V and 6 bases from J, the junction kept 4 bases outside the gene matches. This CDR3 region has 14 residues. Germline V gene sequence: CDR1 LGHNA, CDR2 YSLEER. CDR3 loop: CASSQADRADGYTF. The CDR3 DNA reads as TGCGCCAGCAGCCAAGCGGACAGGGCCGATGGCTACACCTTC.

CDR3 DNA sequence: TGCGCCAGCAGCCGACCCGGAAAGAACACCGGGGAGCTGTTTTTT. The encoded protein is CASSRPGKNTGELFF. The chain has TRBV4-1 and TRBJ2-2; D call uncertain. Germline loops: CDR1 MGHRA, CDR2 YSYEKL. With 4 bases removed from V and 1 base from J, the gap between germline ends came to 10 bases. CDR3 length: 15 amino acids.

The rearrangement links TRBV3-1 to TRBJ1-1; a possible D gene is TRBD1 (5 bases). This CDR3 has 14 residues. Germline CDR1 LGHDT, CDR2 YNNKEL (reference sequence). Trimming stripped 4 bases from V and 0 bases from J, with 9 bases between. CDR3 in amino acids: CASSRQTMNTEAFF. CDR3 bases: TGTGCCAGCAGCCGACAGACCATGAACACTGAAGCTTTCTTT.

This clonotype turned up a few times. A read error may explain this, as a much larger clone is one base away. The rearrangement links TRBV7-9 to TRBJ2-7; D could derive from TRBD1 or TRBD2 (5 bases each). The CDR3 sequence is 15 residues long. The V gene's germline CDR1 is SEHNR and CDR2 FQNEAQ (reference sequence). Trimming took 6 bases from V and 2 from J, leaving 17 bases between them. The CDR3 loop reads CASRPPGPAPYEQYF. In nucleotides, the CDR3 is TGTGCCAGCAGACCACCGGGACCTGCTCCCTACGAGCAGTACTTC.

The V and J genes are TRBV15 and TRBJ2-7; 16 nucleotides line up with TRBD2. This CDR3 spans 17 amino acids. Looked up from germline, CDR1 is LNHNV and CDR2 is YYDKDF (reference sequence). V lost 3 bases and J lost 1; bases outside the gene matches: 3. This CDR3 is CATSRGGLAGGSYEQYF. In DNA form, the CDR3 reads TGTGCCACCAGCAGGGGGGGACTAGCGGGAGGGTCCTACGAGCAGTACTTC.

The rearrangement uses TRBV9 and TRBJ2-2; TRBD2 matches 11 bases. The CDR3 has 15 residues. The germline V gene has CDR1 SGDLS and CDR2 YYNGEE. J gave up 4 bases and V 5 bases, and 4 bases lay outside the gene matches. The CDR3 nucleotides read TGTGCCAGCAGTACTAGCGGGAGTAGCACCGGGGAGCTGTTTTTT. Its translation is CASSTSGSSTGELFF.

This clonotype was counted ten times or more. The chain uses TRBV12-3 or TRBV12-4 and TRBJ2-5; TRBD2 is a possible D gene (6 bases). With 6 bases removed from V and 5 bases from J, the gap between germline ends came to 16 bases. The CDR3 is 14 residues long. The CDR3 nucleotides read TGTGCCAGCAGCCCAGACCCGGAGGGGGAGACCCAGTACTTC. Translated, it gives CASSPDPEGETQYF.

V usage is TRBV6-4 and J usage is TRBJ1-6; tentative D call: TRBD1 (5 bases). Trimming took off 3 bases at V and 5 bases at J, with 5 bases between the two ends. The length of the CDR3 is 13 residues. The germline gives CDR1 MRHNA, CDR2 SNTAGT. Here the CDR3 reads CASSEQDNSPLHF. The CDR3 region has the DNA TGTGCCAGCAGTGAACAGGATAATTCACCCCTCCACTTT.

The gene calls are TRBV20-1 and TRBJ2-7; TRBD2 matches 7 bases. Germline CDR1 reads DFQATT; CDR2 reads SNEGSKA (reference sequence). This CDR3 comprises 13 residues. Trimming at V came to 3 bases and at J to 3 bases, leaving 5 bases not matched to a gene. DNA for the CDR3: TGCAGTGCTAGGGAGACTAGCAGCTACGAGCAGTACTTC. Protein: CSARETSSYEQYF.

V usage is TRBV30 and J usage is TRBJ2-3; TRBD1 or TRBD2 may be the D gene (6 bases each). Trimming took off 0 bases at V and 4 bases at J, with 14 bases between the two ends. This CDR3 contains 15 residues. Germline CDR1 is GTSNPN and CDR2 is SVGIG (reference sequence). The CDR3 DNA follows: TGTGCCTGGAGTGTGGGGGGCGGTACGGCAGATACGCAGTATTTT. It codes for CAWSVGGGTADTQYF.

This clonotype was observed once. The CDR3 bases are TGCAGCGACCTTGGGACAGACTCCTACAATGAGCAGTTCTTC. Its translation is CSDLGTDSYNEQFF. The rearrangement joins TRBV29-1 to TRBJ2-1; 7 bases agree with TRBD1. The CDR3 runs to 14 residues. Germline CDR1 SQVTM, CDR2 ANQGSEA. With V trimmed by 7 bases and J by 0 bases, 6 bases remained unmatched.

The table lists this clonotype with a few counts. The chain joins TRBV15 to TRBJ1-1; no clear D. V shed 0 bases and J shed 8 bases, with 10 bases lying between them. The CDR3 length is 13 residues. The V gene's germline CDR1 is LNHNV and CDR2 YYDKDF (reference sequence). CDR3 protein: CATSREVGSEAFF. The CDR3 DNA follows: TGTGCCACCAGCAGAGAGGTGGGTTCGGAAGCTTTCTTT.

The V call is TRBV10-3, the J call TRBJ2-7; 12 bases align to TRBD2. V shed 2 bases and J 6 bases; nucleotides not matched to a gene: 8. The CDR3 consists of 16 residues. Per the germline V gene, CDR1 is ENHRY and CDR2 is SYGVKD. CDR3 nucleotide sequence: TGTGCCATCAGTGAGGGACTAGCGGGGAGGTTAAGCGAGCAGTACTTC. This sequence encodes CAISEGLAGRLSEQYF.

In regard to this clonotype: The junction departs from germline at one end; a sequencing error may be responsible. The chain joins TRBV18 to TRBJ2-1; D gene uncertain. The CDR3 consists of 16 residues. In germline, CDR1 is KGHSH, CDR2 LQKENI. The CDR3 DNA reads as TGTGCCAGCTCACCCTCTCGTAGAAGCCTATACAATGGGCAGTTCTTC. It encodes CASSPSRRSLYNGQFF. The whole variable domain, remainder taken from reference TRBV18 and TRBJ2-1, is NAGVMQNPRHLVRRRGQEARLRCSPMKGHSHVYWYRQLPEEGLKFMVYLQKENIIDESGMPKERFSAEFPKEGPSILRIQQVVRGDSAAYFCASSPSRRSLYNGQFFGPGTRLTVL.

This clonotype occurred many times. The chain couples TRBV24-1 to TRBJ2-6; D could derive from TRBD1 or TRBD2 (5 bases each). The CDR3 has 17 amino acids. The ends were cut back, 3 bases at V and 0 bases at J, with 11 bases in the middle. Germline V gene lookup returns CDR1 KGHDR and CDR2 SFDVKD. The DNA of the CDR3 is TGTGCCACCAGTGATGGGGGTGGGGGCTCTGGGGCCAACGTCCTGACTTTC. This encodes CATSDGGGGSGANVLTF.

V gene TRBV28 combines with J gene TRBJ1-1; D is unclear. This CDR3 comprises 12 residues. In germline, CDR1 is MDHEN, CDR2 SYDVKM. V gave up 10 bases and J gave up 7 bases, with 16 bases separating them. This CDR3 reads CATVFTTGEAFF. For the CDR3, the DNA is TGTGCCACGGTATTCACGACCGGTGAAGCTTTCTTT.

Ten or more counts support this clonotype. The CDR3 bases are TGTGCCAGCAGTTACGCCAAGCAGGATCAGCATTTT. This sequence encodes CASSYAKQDQHF. V gene TRBV6-6 combines with J gene TRBJ1-5, with D hard to call. This CDR3 comprises 12 residues. V was shortened by 2 bases and J by 13 bases, with 12 bases between the two germline ends. Germline V gene lookup returns CDR1 MNHNY and CDR2 SVGAGI (reference sequence).